These T cell receptor beta chains were read from a single sample in a study of CD8 T cells in ankylosing spondylitis. MiXCR, run by TCRdb on the 5' RACE reads, gives a single entry per CDR3 protein. The table records some 330,000 distinct CDR3 sequences, 7.5% to 9% of them present only once. The sequencing input was blood, either unsorted or a sorted T cell fraction (not recorded which). The source is a male donor with ankylosing spondylitis. The CDR3 runs from the conserved cysteine through the conserved F or W. D genes are given only for firm matches. For some rows the clone size is stated as once, few or many, or as a class when expanded; others skip it.

clone_size: few; v_call: TRBV5-1; j_call: TRBJ1-2; d_call: -; cdr3_aa: CASSSGGRGGYTF; cdr3_nt: TGCGCCAGCAGCTCGGGCGGTCGTGGTGGCTACACCTTC
clone_size: -; v_call: TRBV29-1; j_call: TRBJ1-2; d_call: -; cdr3_aa: CSVEEEGSGGYTF; cdr3_nt: TGCAGCGTTGAAGAAGAAGGGTCGGGTGGCTACACCTTC
clone_size: -; v_call: TRBV12-3/TRBV12-4; j_call: TRBJ2-5; d_call: -; cdr3_aa: CASSLALGGETQYF; cdr3_nt: TGTGCCAGCAGTTTAGCCCTAGGGGGAGAGACCCAGTACTTC
clone_size: many; v_call: TRBV10-3; j_call: TRBJ2-1; d_call: -; cdr3_aa: CAISERYTDNEQFF; cdr3_nt: TGTGCCATCAGTGAGCGTTACACTGACAATGAGCAGTTCTTC
clone_size: -; v_call: TRBV5-1; j_call: TRBJ2-2; d_call: -; cdr3_aa: CASAVLGNRNTGELFF; cdr3_nt: TGCGCCAGCGCCGTTCTGGGAAATAGGAACACCGGGGAGCTGTTTTTT
clone_size: -; v_call: TRBV14; j_call: TRBJ2-7; d_call: -; cdr3_aa: CASSQDAGSCEQYF; cdr3_nt: TGTGCCAGCAGCCAAGACGCCGGATCCTGCGAGCAGTACTTC
clone_size: few; v_call: TRBV13; j_call: TRBJ2-7; d_call: -; cdr3_aa: CASSSGTPSYEQYF; cdr3_nt: TGTGCCAGCAGCTCCGGGACTCCCTCCTACGAGCAGTACTTC
clone_size: many; v_call: TRBV14; j_call: TRBJ2-3; d_call: -; cdr3_aa: CASSQEGLGEDTQYF; cdr3_nt: TGTGCCAGCAGCCAAGAAGGATTGGGGGAAGATACGCAGTATTTT
clone_size: -; v_call: TRBV5-6; j_call: TRBJ1-5; d_call: TRBD1; cdr3_aa: CASTYRGRDQPQHF; cdr3_nt: TGTGCCAGCACATACAGGGGACGGGATCAGCCCCAGCATTTT
clone_size: many; v_call: TRBV7-2; j_call: TRBJ2-1; d_call: TRBD2; cdr3_aa: CASSLGLAGGQVEQFF; cdr3_nt: TGTGCCAGCAGCTTAGGTTTAGCGGGAGGGCAGGTTGAGCAGTTCTTC
clone_size: -; v_call: TRBV5-1; j_call: TRBJ2-3; d_call: -; cdr3_aa: CASSPGNTDTQYF; cdr3_nt: TGCGCCAGCAGCCCCGGGAACACAGATACGCAGTATTTT
clone_size: few; v_call: TRBV7-3; j_call: TRBJ1-5; d_call: -; cdr3_aa: CASSLDQGQPQHF; cdr3_nt: TGTGCCAGCAGCTTAGATCAAGGACAGCCCCAGCATTTT
clone_size: few; v_call: TRBV24-1; j_call: TRBJ2-2; d_call: -; cdr3_aa: CATSSLLVTGELFF; cdr3_nt: TGTGCCACCTCGTCCCTGCTGGTTACCGGGGAGCTGTTTTTT
clone_size: few; v_call: TRBV5-1; j_call: TRBJ2-1; d_call: TRBD1; cdr3_aa: CASSRGQGYNEQFF; cdr3_nt: TGCGCCAGCAGCCGGGGACAGGGATACAATGAGCAGTTCTTC
clone_size: few; v_call: TRBV27; j_call: TRBJ2-1; d_call: TRBD2; cdr3_aa: CANKRDLYNEQFF; cdr3_nt: TGTGCCAACAAGCGGGACCTATACAATGAGCAGTTCTTC
clone_size: -; v_call: TRBV5-1; j_call: TRBJ1-1; d_call: -; cdr3_aa: CASSLGDINTEAFF; cdr3_nt: TGCGCCAGCAGCTTGGGGGACATTAACACTGAAGCTTTCTTT